Here is one TCR beta chain with its context. The sample is drawn from a study of blood T cell repertoires in COVID-19. Across the whole study: The samples span acute and convalescent COVID-19 from the United States, Italy and Spain. From T cells, B-cell-depleted T cells, or PBMCs came the material, which was cDNA or gDNA.

How the authors handled the data: Amplification from reference gene primers served as the basis for estimated nucleated cell counts. The protocol was immunoSEQ multiplex PCR, while the TCRdb copy is restricted to in-frame clones and leaves out a portion. V and J calls and clone size are as listed in that table; D and trimming were resolved from the DNA. The sample lists 250,000 to 350,000 clones; about 89% were seen once. The clonotype was recovered from a man aged 25 to 45 with acute or convalescent COVID-19. Sequencing was carried out using peripheral blood.

CDR3 amino acids: CASSFAGGGLEQYF. Here the CDR3 DNA reads TGTGCCAGCAGCTTTGCCGGGGGAGGGCTAGAGCAGTACTTC. V usage is TRBV11-2 and J usage is TRBJ2-7, with 7 nucleotides matching TRBD2. Germline V gene lookup returns CDR1 SGHAT and CDR2 FQNNGV. V trimming: 3 bases; J trimming: 7 bases; junction bases outside the gene matches: 9. This CDR3 has 14 residues.